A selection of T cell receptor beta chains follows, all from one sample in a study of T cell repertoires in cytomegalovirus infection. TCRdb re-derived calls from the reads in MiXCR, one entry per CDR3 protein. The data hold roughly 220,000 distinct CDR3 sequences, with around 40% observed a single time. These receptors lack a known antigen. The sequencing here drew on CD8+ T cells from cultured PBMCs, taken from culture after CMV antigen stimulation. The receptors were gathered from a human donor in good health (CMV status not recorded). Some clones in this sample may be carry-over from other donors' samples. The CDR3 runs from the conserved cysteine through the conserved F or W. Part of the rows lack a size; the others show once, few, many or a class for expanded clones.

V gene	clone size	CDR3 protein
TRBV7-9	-	CASSLGSASMETQYF
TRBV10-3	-	CAISDGIYNYGYTF
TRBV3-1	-	CASSQEWTGTYEQYF
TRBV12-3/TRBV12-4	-	CASSLGRGHNEQFF
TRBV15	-	CATSRGTGGETQYF
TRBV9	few	CASSVGGSGSWNEQFF
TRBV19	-	CASSTIHRRGPGELFF
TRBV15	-	CATSRDRGYSNQPQHF
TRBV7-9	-	CASSPVTAGQETQYF
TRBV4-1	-	CASSQDLRGYEQFF
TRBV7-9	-	CASSFPGLAGAWEQYF
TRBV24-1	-	CATSDLPSGTGDLETQYF
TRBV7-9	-	CASSSDLTGPQETQYF
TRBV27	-	CASSSAQTFRGYNEQFF
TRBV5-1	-	CASSFRTVNPAYNEQFF
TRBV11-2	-	CASSFGGLAVYNEQFF
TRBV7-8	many	CASSLGGFSYEQYF
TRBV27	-	CASSIPSYEQYF
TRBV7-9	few	CASRGGDTEQYF
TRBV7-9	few	CASSPLRNLGPLRDEKLFF
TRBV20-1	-	CSAPASGGSSYEQYF
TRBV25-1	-	CASGFDRGRNSPLHF
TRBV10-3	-	CAISEPRLGSYEQYF
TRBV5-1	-	CASSLESSPLAGGPDFETQYF
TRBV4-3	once	CASSPSGRPHEQYF
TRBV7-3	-	CASSKRGYSYNEQFF
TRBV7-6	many	CASSLNARQGGMNTEAFF